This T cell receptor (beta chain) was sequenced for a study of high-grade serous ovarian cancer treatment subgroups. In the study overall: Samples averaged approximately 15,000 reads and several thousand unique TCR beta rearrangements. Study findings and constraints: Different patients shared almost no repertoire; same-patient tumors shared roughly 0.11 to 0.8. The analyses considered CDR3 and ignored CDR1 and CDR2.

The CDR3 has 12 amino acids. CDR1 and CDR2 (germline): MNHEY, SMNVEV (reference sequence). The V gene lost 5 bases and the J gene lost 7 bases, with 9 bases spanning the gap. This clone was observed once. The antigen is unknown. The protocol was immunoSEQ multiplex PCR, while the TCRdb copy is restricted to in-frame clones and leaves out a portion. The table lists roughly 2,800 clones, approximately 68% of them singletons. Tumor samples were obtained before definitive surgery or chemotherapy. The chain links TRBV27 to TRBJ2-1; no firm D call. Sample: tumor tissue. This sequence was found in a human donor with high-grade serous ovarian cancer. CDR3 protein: CASSPTGNEQFF. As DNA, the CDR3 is TGTGCCAGCAGTCCGACCGGGAATGAGCAGTTCTTC.